This T cell receptor (beta chain) was sequenced for a study of neurological immune-mediated disorders. Study-wide results and limits: Expanded clones shared no identical CDR3 amino acid sequences across subjects, which suggested private TCR-beta repertoires in all groups.

This CDR3 is 15 amino acids long. The germline CDR1 and CDR2 sequences are MNHEY and SVGEGT. The V and J ends lost 6 bases and 8 bases respectively, with 19 bases between them. In this sample, this clonotype turned up many times. Its specificity is not known. TCRdb fed the 5' RACE reads into MiXCR, producing one record per CDR3 protein. The sample holds about 66,000 distinct CDR3 sequences, 4.5% to 5.5% seen once. The chain recombines TRBV6-2 or TRBV6-3 with TRBJ2-2; tentative D call: TRBD1 (6 bases). This sequence originates from a man aged 25-45 years with multiple sclerosis. Sequenced material: PBMCs. In DNA, the CDR3 is TGTGCCAGCAGAACCGGGACAACACACCCGGGGGAGCTGTTTTTT. This sequence encodes CASRTGTTHPGELFF.